The source of this T cell receptor beta chain is a study of T cells in tuberculosis listed by TCRdb under 2018. Broadly, across the study: The study combined CD1B tetramers and high-throughput TCR immunosequencing to characterize T cells specific for the mycobacterial lipid antigen glucose monomycolate (GMM). A South African clinical cohort compared IGRA-negative adolescents, IGRA-positive adolescents with latent tuberculosis and adults with active tuberculosis, more than 9 per group.

The CDR3 goes from the cysteine to the phenylalanine over 13 residues. The retained sequence is limited to the CDR3, 39 bases, with the frame set at the first base. Trimming takes 3 bases off V and 6 bases off J; junction bases not matched to a gene: 3. CDR1 and CDR2, looked up from the germline V gene, are SGHRS and YFSETQ. At study entry, a tuberculin skin test and the QuantiFERON-TB GOLD In-Tube IGRA were used to screen adolescents for latent tuberculosis infection. Immunosequencing of unsorted cryopreserved PBMC covered, on average, around 91,000 T cells per clinical donor. Eleven high schools in the Worcester region of the Western Cape, South Africa, served as enrollment sites for adolescents aged 12 to 18 years. Around ten M. tuberculosis-infected adolescents and some 10 uninfected adolescents, matched for age and sex, were selected. For the adolescents, PBMC were isolated by density centrifugation from freshly drawn heparinized blood and then cryopreserved.

The immunoSEQ multiplex PCR assay was used to generate TCR libraries, with TCR-beta and/or TCR-alpha/delta assays applied to each sample. The amplified TCR libraries were sequenced using the Illumina high-throughput platform. In the source study's methods: Clustering and dimensionality reduction relied on pairwise TCRdist distances among GMM-specific receptors from T cells that were either sorted ex vivo or expanded in vitro. Each clinical repertoire was scored by mean NN-distance, the average TCRdist to the nearest 10% of tetramer-positive reference sequences. GEM TCR motif frequency was calculated as the fraction of unique TCRs that matched known GEM sequences by V/J usage and CDR3 length. Linear discriminant analysis with leave-one-out cross-validation, implemented in scikit-learn, was used to classify active tuberculosis. Here the immuneACCESS table is served through TCRdb, limited to in-frame sequences with V and J called. Missing clones are a known gap in these copies; in checked studies unresolved V genes cover under half, and the rest lacks a known reason. That table gives V, J and clone size, and the DNA gave D and trimming. For this sample the table gives about 24,000 clones, of which around 95% were detected only once. The ten largest clones represent 9.4% of the sample.

Broader findings and caveats from the paper: Compared with IGRA-negative controls, TCR-alpha repertoires from active tuberculosis had smaller mean NN-distances to GMM-specific TCRs, which suggests clonal expansion of these TCRs. An accuracy of more than 80% (AUROC 0.85 to 0.95) was reached by a classifier using the diverse GMM-specific repertoire, compared with around 70% accuracy when GEM motif frequencies were used. The smaller NN-distances in active tuberculosis patients were driven in part by shorter CDR3-alpha lengths, while the difference seen for TCR-beta was not statistically significant. Clinical samples were selected based on the availability of cryopreserved specimens, with adults included as active tuberculosis cases and adolescents included as controls.

On this clone itself: What this receptor recognizes is not known. The record has no base qualities; no much larger clone is one base away.

The clonotype was recovered from a donor aged 5 to 30 with latent tuberculosis or without tuberculosis infection. The material sequenced was PBMCs. The sequence links TRBV5-1 to TRBJ2-1; TRBD2 fits 7 bases in the junction. Here is the DNA: TGCGCCAGCAGCTCGGCTAGCGGCAATGAGCAGTTCTTC. This translates into CASSSASGNEQFF.